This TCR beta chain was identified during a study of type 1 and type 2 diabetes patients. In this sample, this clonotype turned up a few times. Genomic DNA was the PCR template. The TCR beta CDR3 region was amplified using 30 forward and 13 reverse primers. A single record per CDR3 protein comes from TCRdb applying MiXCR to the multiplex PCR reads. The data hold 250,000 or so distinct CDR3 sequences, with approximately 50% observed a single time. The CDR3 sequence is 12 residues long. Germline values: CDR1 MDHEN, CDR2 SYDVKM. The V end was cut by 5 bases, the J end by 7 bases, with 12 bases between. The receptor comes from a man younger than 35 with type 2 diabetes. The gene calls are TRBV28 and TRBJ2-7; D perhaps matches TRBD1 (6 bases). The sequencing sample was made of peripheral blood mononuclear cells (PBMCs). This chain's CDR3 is CASSQGHREQYF. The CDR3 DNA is TGTGCCAGCAGTCAGGGACATCGGGAGCAGTACTTC.